Listed below are T cell receptor beta chains from one sample, sequenced in a study of cytomegalovirus exposure and HLA in healthy donors. Produced via immunoSEQ multiplex PCR; TCRdb's table is partial and in-frame only. This table holds 150,000 to 200,000 clones, about four fifths found once. What was sequenced was PBMCs. The receptors here all came from a woman aged 35 to 49 in good health and CMV-seronegative. Each CDR3 is given with its conserved first and last residue. The D gene is left open where the match is weak. Rows may omit the clone size; those that give it use once, few, many or a size class.

j_call	v_call	clone_size	d_call	cdr3_aa	cdr3_nt
TRBJ2-5	TRBV13	NA	NA	CASSLIIQETQYF	TGTGCCAGCAGCTTAATTATCCAAGAGACCCAGTACTTC
TRBJ1-1	TRBV11-3	NA	NA	CASSLDRTPEAFF	TGTGCCAGCAGCTTAGATCGGACACCTGAAGCTTTCTTT
TRBJ1-5	TRBV29-1	NA	NA	CSVILRGSNQPQHF	TGCAGCGTTATCTTGCGGGGTAGCAATCAGCCCCAGCATTTT
TRBJ2-2	TRBV5-5	NA	TRBD2	CASSLEGLANTGELFF	TGTGCCAGCAGCTTGGAGGGACTAGCGAACACCGGGGAGCTGTTTTTT
TRBJ1-2	TRBV19	NA	NA	CASSIRGYGYTF	TGTGCCAGTAGTATAAGGGGTTATGGCTACACCTTC
TRBJ2-1	TRBV6-1	few	TRBD2	CASSEAGLPNNEQFF	TGTGCCAGCAGTGAAGCGGGACTACCCAACAATGAGCAGTTCTTC
TRBJ1-1	TRBV7-7	NA	NA	CASSLNQGAEAFF	TGTGCCAGCAGCTTAAATCAGGGCGCTGAAGCTTTCTTT
TRBJ2-3	TRBV5-1	NA	NA	CASSAETDTQYF	TGCGCCAGCAGCGCGGAGACAGATACGCAGTATTTT
TRBJ1-5	TRBV18	NA	NA	CASSRERDQPQHF	TGTGCCAGCTCCAGGGAAAGGGATCAGCCCCAGCATTTT
TRBJ1-2	TRBV10-1	NA	TRBD1	CASTPRQGSNYGYTF	TGCGCCAGCACCCCTAGACAGGGTTCTAACTATGGCTACACCTTC
TRBJ1-2	TRBV9	NA	TRBD1	CASSAEVEGGGYTF	TGTGCCAGCAGCGCCGAAGTTGAAGGGGGCGGCTACACCTTC
TRBJ2-3	TRBV6-6	NA	NA	CASSYSSDTQYF	TGTGCCAGCAGTTACTCGTCGGATACGCAGTATTTT
TRBJ2-5	TRBV10-3	few	NA	CATSRGIQETQYF	TGTGCCACCAGTAGGGGGATACAAGAGACCCAGTACTTC
TRBJ1-2	TRBV4-3	NA	NA	CASSQDPSGYRTNYGYTF	TGCGCCAGCAGCCAAGATCCTTCGGGGTACCGAACTAACTATGGCTACACCTTC
TRBJ2-5	TRBV7-2	few	TRBD2	CASSPAGTSGRETQYF	TGTGCCAGCAGCCCCGCCGGGACTAGCGGGAGAGAGACCCAGTACTTC
TRBJ2-1	TRBV4-1	NA	TRBD2	CASSQDLAGYNEQFF	TGCGCCAGCAGCCAAGATCTAGCGGGATACAATGAGCAGTTCTTC
TRBJ2-3	TRBV30	NA	TRBD1	CAWQRTGWVGDTQYF	TGTGCCTGGCAACGGACAGGGTGGGTGGGGGATACGCAGTATTTT
TRBJ2-5	TRBV9	NA	TRBD2	CASSPQGGLAGVETQYF	TGTGCCAGCAGCCCCCAAGGGGGACTAGCGGGAGTGGAGACCCAGTACTTC
TRBJ1-3	TRBV5-1	NA	NA	CASSQDSGNTIYF	TGCGCCAGCAGCCAGGACTCTGGAAACACCATATATTTT
TRBJ2-5	TRBV11-2	NA	TRBD2	CASSLGTSGRETQYF	TGTGCCAGCAGCTTAGGGACTAGCGGGAGGGAGACCCAGTACTTC
TRBJ2-5	TRBV27	NA	NA	CASSPRRGEGSETQYF	TGTGCCAGCAGTCCCAGGAGGGGGGAGGGCTCTGAGACCCAGTACTTC
TRBJ1-5	TRBV18	NA	NA	CASSSSIVNNQPQHF	TGTGCCAGCTCAAGTTCGATAGTTAACAATCAGCCCCAGCATTTT
TRBJ2-1	TRBV5-6	NA	TRBD2	CASSSGLAGASPPYNEQFF	TGTGCCAGCAGCTCCGGACTAGCGGGCGCAAGCCCACCTTACAATGAGCAGTTCTTC
TRBJ2-3	TRBV19	NA	TRBD2	CASSTTGGTDTQYF	TGTGCCAGTAGTACCACGGGAGGGACAGATACGCAGTATTTT
TRBJ1-3	TRBV18	NA	NA	CASSPQGYGNTIYF	TGTGCCAGCTCACCCCAGGGGTACGGAAACACCATATATTTT
TRBJ1-2	TRBV19	NA	NA	CASSIDFADYGYTF	TGTGCCAGTAGTATCGATTTCGCGGACTATGGCTACACCTTC
TRBJ2-3	TRBV5-6	NA	NA	CASSSPKRAPPYPQYF	TGTGCCAGCAGCTCCCCGAAGAGGGCCCCCCCGTATCCGCAGTATTTT
TRBJ1-2	TRBV19	NA	TRBD1	CASSQTPSPGGRAATF	TGTGCCAGTAGTCAAACCCCCTCCCCAGGGGGACGGGCAGCCACCTTC
TRBJ2-5	TRBV30	NA	NA	CAWSVGGQETQYF	TGTGCCTGGAGTGTAGGCGGCCAAGAGACCCAGTACTTC
TRBJ1-5	TRBV6-6	NA	NA	CASSYGFNDQPQHF	TGTGCCAGCAGTTACGGCTTCAACGATCAGCCCCAGCATTTT
TRBJ2-5	TRBV4-1	NA	NA	CASSQVPGLTRSETQYF	TGCGCCAGCAGCCAAGTCCCAGGTCTGACAAGATCGGAGACCCAGTACTTC
TRBJ2-3	TRBV5-1	NA	NA	CASSLVGRGTDTQYF	TGCGCCAGCAGCTTGGTCGGGCGGGGCACAGATACGCAGTATTTT
TRBJ2-7	TRBV7-8	NA	NA	CASSLRPRPPELYSYEQYF	TGTGCCAGCAGCTTAAGACCCCGACCGCCGGAGCTCTACTCCTACGAGCAGTACTTC
TRBJ1-5	TRBV5-4	NA	NA	CASSLFGQPQHF	TGTGCCAGCAGCTTGTTCGGGCAGCCCCAGCATTTT
TRBJ2-7	TRBV4-3	NA	TRBD1	CASSQTRQGRHEQYF	TGCGCCAGCAGCCAAACAAGACAGGGGCGGCACGAGCAGTACTTC
TRBJ1-4	TRBV6-1	NA	NA	CASSYSATNEKLFF	TGTGCCAGCAGTTATTCCGCAACTAATGAAAAACTGTTTTTT
TRBJ2-3	TRBV5-5	NA	NA	CASSQDAGFTDTQYF	TGTGCCAGCAGCCAGGATGCGGGATTCACAGATACGCAGTATTTT